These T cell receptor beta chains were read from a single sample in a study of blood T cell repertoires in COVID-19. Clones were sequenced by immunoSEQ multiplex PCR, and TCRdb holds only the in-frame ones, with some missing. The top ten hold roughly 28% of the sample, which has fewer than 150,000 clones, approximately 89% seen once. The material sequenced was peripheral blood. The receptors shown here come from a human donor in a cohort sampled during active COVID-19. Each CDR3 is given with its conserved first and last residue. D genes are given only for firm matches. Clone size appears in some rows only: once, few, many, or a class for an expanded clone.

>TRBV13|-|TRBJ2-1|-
TGTGCCAGCAGCTTACTCGGGGTTGAGCAGTTCTTC
CASSLLGVEQFF
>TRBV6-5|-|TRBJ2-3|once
TGTGCCAGCAGTTCCTACACAGATACGCAGTATTTT
CASSSYTDTQYF
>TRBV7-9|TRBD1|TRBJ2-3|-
TGTGCCAGCAGCGGATGGACAGGGCGATTCACAGATACGCAGTATTTT
CASSGWTGRFTDTQYF
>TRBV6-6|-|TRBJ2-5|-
TGTGCCAGCAGTTCCAGGGGAGAGACCCAGTACTTC
CASSSRGETQYF
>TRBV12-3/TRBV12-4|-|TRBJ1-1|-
TGTGCCAGCTCATGGGAGAGGGACACTGAAGCTTTCTTT
CASSWERDTEAFF
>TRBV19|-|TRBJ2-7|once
TGTGCCAGTAGGCGGGACTCGAGCTCCTACGAGCAGTACTTC
CASRRDSSSYEQYF
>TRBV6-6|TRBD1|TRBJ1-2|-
TGTGCCAGCAGCCTACTAGGGACAGGGGACGATGGCTACACCTTC
CASSLLGTGDDGYTF
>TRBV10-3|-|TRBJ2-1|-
TGTGCCATCAGTGAGGACAGGTTCTCCTACAATGAGCAGTTCTTC
CAISEDRFSYNEQFF
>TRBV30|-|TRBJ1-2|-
TGTGCCTGGAGCCCGGGACCGGGCGGGGAGACCTTC
CAWSPGPGGETF
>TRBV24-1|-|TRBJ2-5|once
TGTGCCACCAGTGAGGCGGGACGGATGAACCAAGAGACCCAGTACTTC
CATSEAGRMNQETQYF
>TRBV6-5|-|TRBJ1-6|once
TGTGCCAGCAGTTACTTTGACACAGATAATTCACCCCTCCACTTT
CASSYFDTDNSPLHF
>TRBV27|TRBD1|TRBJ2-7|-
TGTGCCAGCAGTTCGTTACAGGGGGCCCGGGACTTCCTTAGCTACGAGCAGTACTTC
CASSSLQGARDFLSYEQYF
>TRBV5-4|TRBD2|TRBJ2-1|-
TGTGCCAGCAGCTTGAGGTCTAGCGGGGAGGATGAGCAGTTCTTC
CASSLRSSGEDEQFF
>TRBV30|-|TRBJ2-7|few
TGTGCCTGGAGCCTTGGACAGTCCTACGAGCAGTACTTC
CAWSLGQSYEQYF
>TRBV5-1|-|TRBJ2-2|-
TGCGCCAGCAGCTCGGAACTACTCACCGGGGAGCTGTTTTTT
CASSSELLTGELFF
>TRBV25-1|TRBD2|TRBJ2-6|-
TGTGCCAGCAGTGAATTTAGCGGGGGGGCCTCTGGGGCCAACGTCCTGACTTTC
CASSEFSGGASGANVLTF
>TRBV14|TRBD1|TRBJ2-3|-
TGTGCCAGCAGCCAAGATTGGGACAGGGGACCAGATACGCAGTATTTT
CASSQDWDRGPDTQYF
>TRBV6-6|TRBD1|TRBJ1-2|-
TGTGCCAGCAGCCGACAGGGGGCTCGACTACTTTCCTCCCACTATGGCTACACCTTC
CASSRQGARLLSSHYGYTF
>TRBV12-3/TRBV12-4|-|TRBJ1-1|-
TGTGCCAGCAGTTTACACGAGAGGGCTGAAGCTTTCTTT
CASSLHERAEAFF
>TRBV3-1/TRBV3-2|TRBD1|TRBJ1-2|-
TGTGCCAGCAGCCCACAGGGGACAGCTAACTATGGCTACACCTTC
CASSPQGTANYGYTF
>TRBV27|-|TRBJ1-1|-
TGTGCCAGCAGTTTAGGGCTTCCAGGGTCAACGAACACTGAAGCTTTCTTT
CASSLGLPGSTNTEAFF
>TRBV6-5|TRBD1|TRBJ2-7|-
TGTGCCAGCAGAGGCCGGGACAGGGGCAACGAGCAGTACTTC
CASRGRDRGNEQYF
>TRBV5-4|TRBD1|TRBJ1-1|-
TGTGCCAGCAGCTGGGACAGGGACACTGAAGCTTTCTTT
CASSWDRDTEAFF
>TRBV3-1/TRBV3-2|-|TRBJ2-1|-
TGTGCCAGCAGCAACCTCGGGTCTGAGCAGTTCTTC
CASSNLGSEQFF
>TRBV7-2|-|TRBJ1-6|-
TGTGCCAGCACCTTCGCGGGTTCACCCCTCCACTTT
CASTFAGSPLHF
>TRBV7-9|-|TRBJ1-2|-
TGTGCCAGCAGCGAGCCGGGACTGGGGAACTCGTTC
CASSEPGLGNSF
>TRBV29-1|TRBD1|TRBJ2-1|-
TGCAGCGTTAGACAGGGATCCTACAATGAGCAGTTCTTC
CSVRQGSYNEQFF
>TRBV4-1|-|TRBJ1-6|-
TGCGCCAGCAGCAGTACAGGGTATGTTGATTCACCCCTCCACTTT
CASSSTGYVDSPLHF
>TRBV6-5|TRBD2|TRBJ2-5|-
TGTGCCAGCAGTTCCGGGCGGGGGGGTGAAGAGACCCAGTACTTC
CASSSGRGGEETQYF
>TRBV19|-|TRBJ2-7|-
TGTGCCAGTAGTACCGCGGGATACTCCTACGAGCAGTACTTC
CASSTAGYSYEQYF
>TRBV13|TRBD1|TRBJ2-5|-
TGTGCCAGCAGCTTAGAGGGGGACAGGGATCAAGAGACCCAGTACTTC
CASSLEGDRDQETQYF
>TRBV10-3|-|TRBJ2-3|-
TGTGCCATCAGCTCGGGACTCGGCACAGATACGCAGTATTTT
CAISSGLGTDTQYF
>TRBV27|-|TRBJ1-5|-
TGTGCCAGCACTCCTGCGGGTTTCAATCAGCCCCAGCATTTT
CASTPAGFNQPQHF
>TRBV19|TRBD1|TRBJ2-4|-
TGTGCCAGTAGCCAGGACAGGGTCGCCAAAAACATTCAGTACTTC
CASSQDRVAKNIQYF
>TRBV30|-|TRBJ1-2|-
TGTGCCTGGACCCCGACAGGTGGTGGCTACACCTTC
CAWTPTGGGYTF
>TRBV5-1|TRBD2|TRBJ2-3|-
TGCGCCAGCAGCTTGGAGCTAGCGGGGGCTAAAGATACGCAGTATTTT
CASSLELAGAKDTQYF
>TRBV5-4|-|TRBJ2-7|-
TGTGCCAGCAGCACCCCCGGAGGGGACGAGCAGTACTTC
CASSTPGGDEQYF
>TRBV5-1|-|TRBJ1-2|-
TGCGCCAGCAGCTTGGATGGAGACAGCCCCTATGGCTACACCTTC
CASSLDGDSPYGYTF
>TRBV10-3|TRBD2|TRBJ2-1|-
TGTGCCATCAGTGAGTCGAGTATAAGCGGGGGTCCCTACAATGAGCAGTTCTTC
CAISESSISGGPYNEQFF
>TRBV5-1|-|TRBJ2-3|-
TGCGCCAGCAGCTTGGGAGAATCTAGCACAGATACGCAGTATTTT
CASSLGESSTDTQYF
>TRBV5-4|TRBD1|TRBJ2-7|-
TGTGCCAGCAGCACGGACAGGACCTACGAGCAGTACTTC
CASSTDRTYEQYF
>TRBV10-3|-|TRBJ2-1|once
TGTGCCATCAGTGAGTCCGCGGGGCGACAGTTCTTC
CAISESAGRQFF
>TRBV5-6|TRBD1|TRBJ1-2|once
TGTGCCAGCACCAGACAGGGGTATGGCTACACCTTC
CASTRQGYGYTF
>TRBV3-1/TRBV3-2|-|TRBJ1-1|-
TGTGCCAGCAGCCCAAAGCTAGGCGCTGAAGCTTTCTTT
CASSPKLGAEAFF
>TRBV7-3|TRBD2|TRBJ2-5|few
TGTGCCAGCAGCTTGGGCCTAGCGGGGGGACAAGAGACCCAGTACTTC
CASSLGLAGGQETQYF
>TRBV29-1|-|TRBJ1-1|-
TGCAGCGCCCGAAGCCGGGTGGGGGGGACTGAAGCTTTCTTT
CSARSRVGGTEAFF